The present TCR beta chain was sequenced within a study of beta chain features in type 1 diabetes. Study observations and caveats: Fewer junction insertions and more nucleotide deletions appeared in type 1 diabetes patients. Patients with Type 1 diabetes showed moderately but significantly shorter TCRB CDR3s in all four CD4+ subsets.

The V gene lost 3 bases and the J gene lost 5 bases, with 13 bases spanning the gap. CDR3 length: 14 amino acids. Germline-derived CDR1 and CDR2 are KGHSH and LQKENI. All of the isolated RNA was reverse transcribed, so expressed TCRB transcripts were sequenced. Measured with immunoSEQ multiplex PCR; TCRdb has only the in-frame clones, and not every one. The profile shows about 260,000 clones, about 23% of them singletons. This clone was found a few times. Its antigen is as yet unknown. What was sequenced was naive CD4+ T cells from blood. The chain recombines TRBV18 with TRBJ1-2; D gene unclear. The receptor was derived from a woman aged 25 to 39 with type 1 diabetes. CDR3 in DNA: TGTGCCAGCTCACCGTATACGGAGACTTATGGCTACACCTTC. It yields the protein CASSPYTETYGYTF.